This T cell receptor beta chain was recorded in a study of blood T cell repertoires in COVID-19. About the study: The analysed material was cDNA or gDNA that came from T cells, B-cell-depleted T cells, or PBMCs.

This CDR3 has 13 residues. Germline V gives CDR1 WSHSY, CDR2 SAAADI. V was clipped by 7 bases and J by 8 bases, with 15 bases between them. Assignments of participants to cohorts depended upon their own reported clinical history. Per the study methods: Reference gene primer amplification yielded estimated nucleated cell counts. Profiled with immunoSEQ multiplex PCR; TCRdb holds only in-frame clones, not every one. The V and J calls and clone size come from that table; D and trimming were worked out from the DNA. In the table there are roughly 310,000 clones, more than 75% of which are singletons. This clone showed up just once.

The rearrangement uses TRBV10-2 and TRBJ1-5; maybe TRBD1 (5 bases). Sequencing used PBMCs or T cells enriched from blood (not recorded which). The clonotype comes from a man aged 60-69 years who had recovered from COVID-19. The CDR3 is CASIRRVKEPQHF. The CDR3, as DNA: TGCGCCAGCATCCGCAGGGTCAAGGAGCCCCAGCATTTT.